Shown below are 14 T cell receptor beta chains from a single sample sequenced in a study of blood T cell repertoires in COVID-19. The protocol was immunoSEQ multiplex PCR, while the TCRdb copy is restricted to in-frame clones and leaves out a portion. The profile shows some 300,000 clones, approximately 88% of them singletons. Material: peripheral blood. These receptors all come from a woman in her thirties who had recovered from COVID-19.

This clone was found once. The chain links TRBV19 to TRBJ1-5, with 9 bases aligning to TRBD1. The CDR3 sequence is 17 residues long. V gave up 5 bases and J gave up 4 bases; unmatched junction bases: 12. Germline V lookup: CDR1 LNHDA, CDR2 SQIVND (reference sequence). The CDR3 region is CASSSPGQGRWNQPQHF. The DNA for the CDR3 is TGTGCCAGTAGTTCCCCGGGACAGGGAAGGTGGAATCAGCCCCAGCATTTT.

The rearrangement links TRBV12-1 to TRBJ2-1; the D call in the table, TRBD2, was not verified against the DNA. TRBV12-1 is a pseudogene segment. The CDR3 is 16 residues long. CDR3 in amino acids: CASSFRRLAGWVEQFF. CDR3 coding DNA: TGTGCCAGCAGCTTTAGGCGGCTAGCGGGGTGGGTAGAGCAGTTCTTC.

The genes are TRBV6-1 and TRBJ1-2; 9 bases fit TRBD1. The germline V gene has CDR1 MNHNS and CDR2 SASEGT. This CDR3 contains 16 residues. The trim removed 1 base at V and 1 base at J, leaving 4 bases unmatched. CDR3 DNA sequence: TGTGCCAGCAGTGAAGTAGGGACAGGGTATAACTATGGCTACACCTTC. The encoded protein is CASSEVGTGYNYGYTF.

The chain has TRBV5-5 and TRBJ1-2; D ambiguous. The CDR3 length is 13 residues. V dropped 4 bases and J dropped 1 base, with 8 bases sitting between them. The V gene's germline CDR1 is SGHKS and CDR2 YYEKEE (reference sequence). The CDR3 coding sequence is TGTGCCAGCAGCCCCCAAATTAACTATGGCTACACCTTC. Translated, it gives CASSPQINYGYTF.

This chain uses TRBV7-9 with TRBJ1-3, with D uncertain. The CDR3 sequence is 17 residues long. Trimming cost V 5 bases and J 2 bases, with 19 bases left between them. Germline V gene lookup returns CDR1 SEHNR and CDR2 FQNEAQ (reference sequence). The CDR3 DNA follows: TGTGCCAGCAGCCCGGGATTGACAACACTAACTGGAAACACCATATATTTT. Protein: CASSPGLTTLTGNTIYF.

V is TRBV11-2 and J is TRBJ2-1; D unresolved. CDR1 and CDR2 (germline): SGHAT, FQNNGV. This CDR3 contains 12 residues. Trimming removed 0 bases from V and 9 bases from J, with 6 bases in between. Here the CDR3 reads CASSLDLSEQFF. CDR3 coding DNA: TGTGCCAGCAGCTTAGATCTGAGTGAGCAGTTCTTC.

The chain is built from TRBV6-5 and TRBJ2-7; D is ambiguous. The length of the CDR3 is 13 residues. Trimming pared 1 base from V and 4 bases from J, leaving 8 bases between. Germline V gives CDR1 MNHEY, CDR2 SVGAGI. CDR3 in DNA: TGTGCCAGCAGTTACTTTGGGCTTTACGAGCAGTACTTC. It translates to CASSYFGLYEQYF.

This clone came up once. In DNA, the CDR3 is TGTGCCAGCAGTTACGCACAGGGGGCTGGCACTGAAGCTTTCTTT. Translation gives CASSYAQGAGTEAFF. The chain is built from TRBV6-5 and TRBJ1-1; 9 bases are shared with TRBD1. J was trimmed by 4 bases and V by 2 bases; bases with no gene match: 5. The CDR3 loop spans 15 amino acids. Germline CDR1 reads MNHEY; CDR2 reads SVGAGI.

The rearrangement joins TRBV5-1 to TRBJ2-7, with TRBD2 matching over 7 bases. Per germline, CDR1 SGHRS and CDR2 YFSETQ. Trimming cost V 0 bases and J 4 bases; bases outside gene matches: 7. The CDR3 runs to 15 residues. The CDR3 nucleotides are TGCGCCAGCAGCTTGGCCCTTAGCGGGTATTACGAGCAGTACTTC. Protein sequence: CASSLALSGYYEQYF.

The chain has TRBV18 and TRBJ1-2; D is uncertain. The V gene lost 2 bases and the J gene lost 0 bases, with 13 bases spanning the gap. Germline-derived CDR1 and CDR2 are KGHSH and LQKENI. The CDR3 is 16 residues long. The DNA of the CDR3 is TGTGCCAGCTCACCAAGGAGCGGTACCACTAACTATGGCTACACCTTC. Residues: CASSPRSGTTNYGYTF. Supplemented by reference TRBV18 and TRBJ1-2, the full variable domain reads NAGVMQNPRHLVRRRGQEARLRCSPMKGHSHVYWYRQLPEEGLKFMVYLQKENIIDESGMPKERFSAEFPKEGPSILRIQQVVRGDSAAYFCASSPRSGTTNYGYTFGSGTRLTVV.

The chain links TRBV5-4 to TRBJ2-5; 10 nucleotides align to TRBD2. This CDR3 contains 15 residues. Germline trimming cut 1 base from V and 3 bases from J; bases unmatched to any gene: 3. From germline, CDR1 is SGHNT and CDR2 YYREEE (reference sequence). The CDR3 reads CASSLRTSGKETQYF. The CDR3 DNA sequence: TGTGCCAGCAGCTTGCGGACTAGCGGAAAAGAGACCCAGTACTTC.

The chain carries TRBV11-2 and TRBJ1-6, with D possibly TRBD1 on 6 matching bases. This CDR3 comprises 17 residues. Trimming cost V 4 bases and J 11 bases, with 24 bases left between them. Germline loops: CDR1 SGHAT, CDR2 FQNNGV. The CDR3 protein is CASSSPELGGKEPPLHF. Written as DNA, the CDR3 is TGTGCCAGCAGCTCACCCGAATTAGGGGGAAAGGAGCCACCCCTCCACTTT.

The chain uses TRBV7-9 and TRBJ1-1, with 7 bases that match TRBD1. The V gene's germline CDR1 is SEHNR and CDR2 FQNEAQ (reference sequence). Germline trimming cut 3 bases from V and 6 bases from J; bases unmatched to any gene: 4. The CDR3 totals 13 residues. The DNA of the CDR3 is TGTGCCAGCAGCTTTGTGGGACAGTCTGAAGCTTTCTTT. Translation gives CASSFVGQSEAFF.

The V and J genes are TRBV6-5 and TRBJ1-4, with D tentatively TRBD1 (6 bases). This CDR3 spans 15 amino acids. Germline V CDR1 and CDR2: MNHEY, SVGAGI. Deletions cut 8 bases from V and 0 bases from J, with 13 bases between. The CDR3: CASGVRQATNEKLFF. Written as DNA, the CDR3 is TGTGCCAGCGGGGTTAGACAGGCAACTAATGAAAAACTGTTTTTT.